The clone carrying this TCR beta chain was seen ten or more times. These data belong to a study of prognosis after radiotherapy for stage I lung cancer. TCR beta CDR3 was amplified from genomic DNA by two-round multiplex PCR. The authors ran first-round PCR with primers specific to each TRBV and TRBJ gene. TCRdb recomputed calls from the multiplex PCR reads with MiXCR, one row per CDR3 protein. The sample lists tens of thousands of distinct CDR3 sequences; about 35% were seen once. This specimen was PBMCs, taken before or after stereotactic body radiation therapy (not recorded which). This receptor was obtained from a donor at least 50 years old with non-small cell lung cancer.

The CDR3 region is CASSRWTGAYEQYF. CDR3 nucleotide sequence: TGTGCCAGCAGCCGATGGACAGGGGCCTACGAGCAGTACTTC. The chain is built from TRBV14 and TRBJ2-7; 9 bases agree with TRBD1. With V trimmed by 4 bases and J by 2 bases, 3 bases remained unmatched. CDR1 and CDR2 (germline): SGHDN, FVKESK. This CDR3 is built from 14 residues.